This TCR beta chain was found in a study of blood T cell repertoires in COVID-19. Turning to the study itself: T cells, B-cell-depleted T cells, or PBMCs provided the cDNA or gDNA that served as material.

Trimming removed 1 base at V and 0 bases at J, with 6 bases between. The germline gives CDR1 SGHAT, CDR2 FQNNGV. The CDR3 has 14 residues. Sequencing was performed with immunoSEQ multiplex PCR; in TCRdb, only in-frame clones are kept and a portion is missing. Here the sample spans about 200,000 clones, approximately 91% being singletons. This TCR was recovered from a man aged 18 to 29 with active or convalescent COVID-19. The sample taken for sequencing was peripheral blood. V is TRBV11-2 and J is TRBJ1-1; D is undetermined. The CDR3 loop is CASSLVAVNTEAFF. For the CDR3, the DNA is TGTGCCAGCAGCTTAGTTGCGGTGAACACTGAAGCTTTCTTT.